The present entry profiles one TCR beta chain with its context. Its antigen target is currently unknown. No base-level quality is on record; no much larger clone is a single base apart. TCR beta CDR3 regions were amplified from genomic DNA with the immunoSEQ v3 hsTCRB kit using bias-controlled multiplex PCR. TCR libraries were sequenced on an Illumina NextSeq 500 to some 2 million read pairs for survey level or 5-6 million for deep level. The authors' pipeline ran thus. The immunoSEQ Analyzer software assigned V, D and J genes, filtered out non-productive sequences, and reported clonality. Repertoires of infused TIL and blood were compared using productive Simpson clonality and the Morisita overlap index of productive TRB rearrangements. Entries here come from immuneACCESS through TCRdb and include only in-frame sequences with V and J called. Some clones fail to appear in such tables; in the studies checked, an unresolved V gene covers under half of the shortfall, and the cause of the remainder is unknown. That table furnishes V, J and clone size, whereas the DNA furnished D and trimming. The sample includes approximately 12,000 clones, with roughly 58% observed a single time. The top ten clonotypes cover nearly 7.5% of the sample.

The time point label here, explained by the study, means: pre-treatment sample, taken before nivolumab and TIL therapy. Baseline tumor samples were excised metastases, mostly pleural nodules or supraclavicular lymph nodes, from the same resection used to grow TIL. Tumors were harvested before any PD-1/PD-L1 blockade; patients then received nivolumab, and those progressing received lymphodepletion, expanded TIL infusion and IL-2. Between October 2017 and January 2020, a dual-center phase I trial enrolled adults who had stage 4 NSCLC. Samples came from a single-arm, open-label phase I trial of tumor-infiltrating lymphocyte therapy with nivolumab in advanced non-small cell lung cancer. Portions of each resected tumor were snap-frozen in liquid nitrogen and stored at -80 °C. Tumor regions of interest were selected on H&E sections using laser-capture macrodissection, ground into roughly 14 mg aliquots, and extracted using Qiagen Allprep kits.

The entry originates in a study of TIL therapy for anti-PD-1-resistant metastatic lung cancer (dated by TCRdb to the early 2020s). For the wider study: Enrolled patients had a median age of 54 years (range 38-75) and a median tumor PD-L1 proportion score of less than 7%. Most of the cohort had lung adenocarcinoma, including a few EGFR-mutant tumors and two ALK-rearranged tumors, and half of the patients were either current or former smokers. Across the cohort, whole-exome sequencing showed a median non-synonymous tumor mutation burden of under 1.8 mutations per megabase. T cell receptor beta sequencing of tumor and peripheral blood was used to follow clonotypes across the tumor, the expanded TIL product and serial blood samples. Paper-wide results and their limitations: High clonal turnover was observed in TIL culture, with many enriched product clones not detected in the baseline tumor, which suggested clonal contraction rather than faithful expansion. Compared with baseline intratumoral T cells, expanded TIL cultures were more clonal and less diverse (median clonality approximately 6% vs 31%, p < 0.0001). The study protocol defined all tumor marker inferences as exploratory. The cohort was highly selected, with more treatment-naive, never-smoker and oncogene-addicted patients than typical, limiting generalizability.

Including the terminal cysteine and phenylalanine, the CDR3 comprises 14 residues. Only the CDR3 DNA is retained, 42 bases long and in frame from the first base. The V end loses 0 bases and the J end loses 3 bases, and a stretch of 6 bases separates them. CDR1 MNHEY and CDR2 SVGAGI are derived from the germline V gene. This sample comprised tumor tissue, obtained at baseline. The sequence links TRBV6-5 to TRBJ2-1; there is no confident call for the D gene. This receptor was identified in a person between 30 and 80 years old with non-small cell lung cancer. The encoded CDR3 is CASSYSALYNEQFF. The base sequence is TGTGCCAGCAGTTACTCAGCTCTCTACAATGAGCAGTTCTTC.